This T cell receptor beta chain was recorded in a study of T cells in Graves' hyperthyroidism and ophthalmopathy. Overall study findings and caveats: A 13 V-J model separated ophthalmopathy from stable hyperthyroidism.

RNA transcripts gave rise to amplified TCR beta CDR3 regions. A set of HTBI primers served as the primers for a first-round RT-PCR of the TCR CDR3. TCRdb reprocessed the multiplex PCR reads with MiXCR, giving one entry per CDR3 protein. The repertoire holds a few hundred thousand distinct CDR3 sequences, 13% seen once, with around 21% in the top ten. The CDR3 spans 14 residues. CDR1 SEHNR and CDR2 FQNEAQ come from the germline V gene (reference sequence). Notes on this clonotype: Its antigen remains unidentified. A much larger clone differs by one base, so this may be a read error.

Those with hyperthyroidism were 18 to 65 years old, newly diagnosed, and ill for under 2 months. Not enrolled were patients with uncontrolled infection, other autoimmune disease, pregnancy or lactation. At first hyperthyroidism diagnosis, before any ophthalmopathy symptoms, the blood sample was collected. The sequence was obtained from a man between 25 and 39 years old with Graves' hyperthyroidism that later progressed to Graves' ophthalmopathy. The chain has TRBV7-9 and TRBJ2-1; D could derive from TRBD1 or TRBD2 (6 bases each). Sequenced sample: blood. For the CDR3, the DNA is TGTGCCAGCGGCGGGACATCTTCTTACAGTGAGCAGTTCTTC. It encodes CASGGTSSYSEQFF.